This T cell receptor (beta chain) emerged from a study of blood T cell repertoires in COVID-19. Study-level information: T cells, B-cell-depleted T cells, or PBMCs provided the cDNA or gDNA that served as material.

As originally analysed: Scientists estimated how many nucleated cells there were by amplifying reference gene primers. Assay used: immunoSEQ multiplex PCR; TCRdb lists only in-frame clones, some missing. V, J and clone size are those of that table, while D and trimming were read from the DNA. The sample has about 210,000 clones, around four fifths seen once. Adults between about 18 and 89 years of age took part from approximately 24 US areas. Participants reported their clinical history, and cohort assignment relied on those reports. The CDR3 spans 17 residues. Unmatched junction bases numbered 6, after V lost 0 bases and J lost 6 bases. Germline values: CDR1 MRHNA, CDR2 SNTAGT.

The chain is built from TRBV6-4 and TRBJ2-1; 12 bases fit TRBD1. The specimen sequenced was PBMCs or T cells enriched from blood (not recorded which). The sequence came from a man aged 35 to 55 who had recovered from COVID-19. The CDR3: CASSDSPGQGACNEQFF. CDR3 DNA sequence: TGTGCCAGCAGTGACTCGCCGGGACAGGGGGCGTGCAATGAGCAGTTCTTC.